This TCR beta chain was identified during a study of PD-1 blockade in classical Hodgkin lymphoma. Study-level points and caveats: The repertoire differences lack a defined cause, possibly disease activity or prior therapy. Relative to healthy donors, newly diagnosed patients reportedly had lower baseline TCR diversity, which was reported as lower still in relapsed/refractory patients.

Trimming left V 0 bases short and J 0 bases short, with 13 bases between. The V gene's germline CDR1 is SGHDT and CDR2 YYEEEE. The CDR3 is 17 amino acids. Turning to this clone: No antigen is known for it.

Measured with immunoSEQ multiplex PCR; TCRdb has only the in-frame clones, and not every one. The sample yields tens of thousands of clones, about 85% seen once. Noted time point: newly diagnosed, previously untreated cHL patient sample. Researchers report purifying CD4+ T cells from thawed PBMCs by magnetic negative selection. Comparison samples consisted of PBMCs from newly diagnosed, untreated classical Hodgkin lymphoma. V usage is TRBV5-6 and J usage is TRBJ1-5, with no clear D. Sequences were obtained from CD4+ T cells from blood. This clonotype was obtained from a human donor with classical Hodgkin lymphoma. CDR3 amino acids: CASSLATESDSNQPQHF. The CDR3 DNA is TGTGCCAGCAGCTTGGCAACCGAATCGGATAGCAATCAGCCCCAGCATTTT.